Listed here are 27 T cell receptor beta chains from one sample, sequenced in a study of T-cell memory formation after mild COVID-19. Using its own MiXCR run on the 5' RACE reads, TCRdb lists one record per CDR3 protein. Of more than 150,000 distinct CDR3 sequences in the sample, approximately 17% were seen once. The specimen sequenced was PBMCs or a T cell subset sorted from them (not recorded which). The receptors originated from a man younger than 35 who had mild COVID-19 (a few samples of this study predate the infection). Cell type and time point are not known.

The rearrangement links TRBV9 to TRBJ2-3; 16 bases align to TRBD2. CDR1 SGDLS and CDR2 YYNGEE come from the germline V gene. J lost 4 bases, V lost 3 bases, and 8 bases had no gene match. This CDR3 is built from 18 residues. The CDR3 DNA sequence: TGTGCCAGCAGCGCGGGACTAGCGGGGGGGCGGAGCGCAGATACGCAGTATTTT. It translates to CASSAGLAGGRSADTQYF.

Only a few counts were recorded for this clonotype. This chain joins TRBV28 and TRBJ2-4; D not resolved. The CDR3 is 13 residues long. The germline V gene encodes CDR1 MDHEN and CDR2 SYDVKM. V was cut by 5 bases and J by 5 bases, with 10 bases left in between. CDR3 region: CASSGSGENIQYF. CDR3 DNA: TGTGCCAGCAGTGGGTCAGGCGAAAACATTCAGTACTTC.

The V gene is TRBV5-1, the J gene TRBJ2-5, with TRBD1 matching 10 bases. V gave up 2 bases and J gave up 4 bases; unmatched junction bases: 8. Per germline, CDR1 SGHRS and CDR2 YFSETQ. This CDR3 has 16 residues. CDR3 protein: CASSFAGTGAGETQYF. DNA of the CDR3: TGCGCCAGCAGCTTCGCCGGGACAGGGGCGGGAGAGACCCAGTACTTC.

The chain is built from TRBV12-3 or TRBV12-4 and TRBJ1-1; D remains unclear. The CDR3 contains 14 residues. Deletions cut 4 bases from V and 0 bases from J, with 9 bases between. The CDR3 nucleotides read TGTGCCAGCAGTTCTCGACGGATGAACACTGAAGCTTTCTTT. Its translation: CASSSRRMNTEAFF.

This rearrangement joins TRBV6-1 to TRBJ1-3; D unresolved. This CDR3 comprises 13 residues. Germline assignment: CDR1 MNHNS and CDR2 SASEGT. Deletions cut 11 bases from V and 2 bases from J, with 13 bases between. The CDR3 DNA reads TGTGCCTCCGACCGGAGGGCTGGAAACACCATATATTTT. Translated, it gives CASDRRAGNTIYF.

The chain employs TRBV2 and TRBJ1-5, with D uncertain. Germline values: CDR1 SNHLY, CDR2 FYNNEI. This CDR3 has 14 amino acids. V lost 1 base and J lost 0, with 4 bases in between. CDR3 region: CASSEGLSNQPQHF. The CDR3 bases are TGTGCCAGCAGTGAAGGTCTTAGCAATCAGCCCCAGCATTTT.

This clonotype was picked up many times. The chain recombines TRBV4-1 with TRBJ1-6; 9 bases fit TRBD1. V shed 2 bases, J shed 6 bases, and the junction held 8 bases outside the gene matches. The CDR3 sequence is 17 residues long. The germline V gene has CDR1 MGHRA and CDR2 YSYEKL. CDR3 sequence reads: CASSQRQGDRFNSPLHF. In DNA form, the CDR3 reads TGCGCCAGCAGCCAAAGACAGGGGGATCGCTTTAATTCACCCCTCCACTTT.

This chain links TRBV5-1 with TRBJ1-2; D is possibly TRBD1 (5 bases). The CDR3 totals 13 residues. Per the germline V gene, CDR1 is SGHRS and CDR2 is YFSETQ. V was pared by 4 bases and J by 3 bases, with 10 bases between. CDR3 DNA sequence: TGCGCCAGCAGCCCGACAGACGACTATGGCTACACCTTC. Residues: CASSPTDDYGYTF.

The chain couples TRBV30 to TRBJ2-2; a possible D gene is TRBD2 (5 bases). Trimming shortened V by 2 bases and J by 1 base, and 8 bases separated the two germline ends. CDR3 size: 14 residues. Germline values: CDR1 GTSNPN, CDR2 SVGIG (reference sequence). The CDR3 loop is CAWSSGVNTGELFF. The CDR3, as DNA: TGTGCCTGGAGTTCCGGGGTGAACACCGGGGAGCTGTTTTTT.

This chain connects TRBV6-4 to TRBJ1-1; no firm D call. CDR3 size: 15 residues. Trimming took off 0 bases at V and 0 bases at J, with 8 bases between the two ends. CDR1 MRHNA and CDR2 SNTAGT come from the germline V gene. The CDR3 region is CASSDSEGLNTEAFF. CDR3 nucleotide sequence: TGTGCCAGCAGTGACTCGGAAGGGTTGAACACTGAAGCTTTCTTT.

This chain joins TRBV2 and TRBJ1-2; D gene uncertain. The germline V gene encodes CDR1 SNHLY and CDR2 FYNNEI. The germline V and J ends were trimmed by 3 bases and 4 bases, with 9 bases remaining between them. CDR3 length: 13 residues. Here the CDR3 reads CASSDPYSYGYTF. The CDR3 region has the DNA TGTGCCAGCAGTGACCCCTACAGCTATGGCTACACCTTC.

This chain links TRBV10-3 with TRBJ1-5; weak D call: TRBD1 (5 bases). Germline CDR1 reads ENHRY; CDR2 reads SYGVKD. Trimming shortened V by 8 bases and J by 2 bases, and 10 bases separated the two germline ends. This CDR3 has 13 residues. CDR3 DNA sequence: TGTGCCATCGGTACAGGCCGCAATCAGCCCCAGCATTTT. Amino acid sequence: CAIGTGRNQPQHF.

The rearrangement links TRBV4-2 to TRBJ1-2, with D maybe TRBD1 (5 bases). Looked up from germline, CDR1 is LGHNA and CDR2 is YNFKEQ. V was cut by 0 bases and J by 8 bases, with 22 bases left in between. The CDR3 loop spans 17 amino acids. CDR3 bases: TGTGCCAGCAGCCAAGATAGCGCTAAGCCAGGGATTGTGGGCTACACCTTC. Amino acid sequence: CASSQDSAKPGIVGYTF.

V usage is TRBV3-1 and J usage is TRBJ2-1; 7 bases are a match to TRBD2. The germline CDR1 and CDR2 sequences are LGHDT and YNNKEL (reference sequence). V lost 0 bases to trimming and J lost 10 bases; unmatched junction nucleotides: 12. This CDR3 region has 16 residues. The chain's CDR3 is CASSQDFPGGVREQFF. DNA of the CDR3: TGTGCCAGCAGCCAAGATTTCCCTGGGGGGGTTCGGGAGCAGTTCTTC.

This chain links TRBV5-1 with TRBJ2-3, with a tentative D call TRBD1 (5 bases). This CDR3 contains 16 residues. Germline-derived CDR1 and CDR2 are SGHRS and YFSETQ. V shed 1 base and J shed 0 bases, with 12 bases lying between them. The CDR3: CASSLRQGTSTDTQYF. CDR3 sequence (DNA): TGCGCCAGCAGCTTGAGGCAGGGTACTAGCACAGATACGCAGTATTTT.

The V and J genes are TRBV12-3 or TRBV12-4 and TRBJ1-2; D not resolved. Trimming stripped 2 bases from V and 8 bases from J, with 12 bases between. The CDR3 length is 13 residues. The CDR3 loop is CASSLLGGSGYTF. The CDR3 DNA reads as TGTGCCAGCAGTTTACTAGGTGGGAGCGGCTACACCTTC.

V is TRBV6-2 or TRBV6-3 and J is TRBJ2-1; the match to TRBD2 covers 7 bases. Per germline, CDR1 MNHEY and CDR2 SVGEGT. Germline trimming cut 10 bases from V and 5 bases from J; bases unmatched to any gene: 8. CDR3 length equals 13 residues. The CDR3 DNA reads as TGTGCCAACGGACTAGACCCCCACAATGAGCAGTTCTTC. It translates to CANGLDPHNEQFF.

In its sample, this clonotype was seen a few times. The V and J genes are TRBV12-3 or TRBV12-4 and TRBJ2-3, with 9 bases that match TRBD1. The CDR3 covers 15 residues. Unmatched junction bases numbered 7, after V lost 5 bases and J lost 4 bases. The CDR3 DNA sequence: TGTGCCAGCAGTCCCCGGACAGGGGTGGCAGATACGCAGTATTTT. Protein product: CASSPRTGVADTQYF.

This clonotype was seen a few times. The CDR3 region is CASSLDPGGYNEQFF. In DNA form, the CDR3 reads TGTGCCAGCAGCTTAGATCCGGGGGGCTACAATGAGCAGTTCTTC. The chain employs TRBV7-6 and TRBJ2-1; 7 bases match TRBD2. This CDR3 is built from 15 residues. V dropped 1 base and J dropped 3; count of bases not matched to a gene: 3. Germline CDR1 reads SGHVS; CDR2 reads FNYEAQ. Drawing the rest from reference TRBV7-6 and TRBJ2-1, the complete variable domain is GAGVSQSPRYKVTKRGQDVALRCDPISGHVSLYWYRQALGQGPEFLTYFNYEAQQDKSGLPNDRFSAERPEGSISTLTIQRTEQRDSAMYRCASSLDPGGYNEQFFGPGTRLTVL.

This clonotype has just a few counts. V gene TRBV5-1 combines with J gene TRBJ1-2; D is unresolved. V gave up 0 bases and J gave up 7 bases, with 7 bases separating them. Germline V gives CDR1 SGHRS, CDR2 YFSETQ. This CDR3 contains 12 residues. The CDR3 DNA follows: TGCGCCAGCAGCTTGGAATCAGGTGGCTACACCTTC. It encodes CASSLESGGYTF.

The table lists this clonotype with a few counts. The chain links TRBV28 to TRBJ1-1; 9 nucleotides match TRBD1. From germline, CDR1 is MDHEN and CDR2 SYDVKM. The CDR3 consists of 18 residues. V trimming: 2 bases; J trimming: 0 bases; junction bases outside the gene matches: 10. CDR3 sequence reads: CASSLGGAGTGMNTEAFF. The CDR3 coding sequence is TGTGCCAGCAGTTTAGGGGGGGCCGGGACAGGGATGAACACTGAAGCTTTCTTT.

This chain links TRBV7-3 with TRBJ2-3; D call uncertain. Per germline, CDR1 SGHTA and CDR2 FQGTGA. This CDR3 contains 13 residues. V lost 4 bases and J lost 8, with 13 bases in between. The CDR3 region is CASSSPPDGTQYF. Here the CDR3 DNA reads TGTGCCAGCAGCTCCCCGCCTGACGGTACGCAGTATTTT.

The V and J genes are TRBV4-3 and TRBJ1-3, with D unclear. There are 17 residues in the CDR3. V was shortened by 4 bases and J by 0 bases, with 16 bases between the two germline ends. Germline CDR1 LGHNA, CDR2 YSLEER. CDR3 loop: CASSPLGTSYSGNTIYF. The CDR3 DNA is TGCGCCAGCAGCCCCCTGGGAACATCCTACTCTGGAAACACCATATATTTT.

This clonotype is a singleton in its sample. This chain uses TRBV4-2 with TRBJ1-5; TRBD1 might be the D (6 bases). CDR1 LGHNA and CDR2 YNFKEQ come from the germline V gene. The V and J ends lost 1 base and 6 bases respectively, with 16 bases between them. CDR3 length: 16 residues. CDR3 loop: CASSQGGPRGGQPQHF. The CDR3 DNA reads TGTGCCAGCAGCCAAGGCGGGCCCCGAGGGGGTCAGCCCCAGCATTTT.

This clonotype was detected a few times. The chain combines TRBV14 with TRBJ2-7; D gene ambiguous. V lost 0 bases and J 6 bases, leaving 15 bases between the germline ends. The CDR3 runs to 15 residues. The V gene's germline CDR1 is SGHDN and CDR2 FVKESK. The CDR3 region is CASSQEEYFSSEQYF. CDR3 coding DNA: TGTGCCAGCAGCCAAGAGGAATATTTCTCATCCGAGCAGTACTTC.

Only a few counts were recorded for this clonotype. The gene calls are TRBV10-3 and TRBJ2-7; TRBD1 might be the D (6 bases). Germline V gene lookup returns CDR1 ENHRY and CDR2 SYGVKD. CDR3 size: 13 residues. Between the trimmed V and J ends, which lost 4 bases and 4 bases, there was a span of 11 bases. The CDR3 protein is CAISGGQFYEQYV. The CDR3, as DNA: TGTGCCATCAGTGGTGGACAGTTTTACGAGCAGTACGTC.

In this sample, this clonotype turned up a few times. The rearrangement links TRBV28 to TRBJ2-7, with D possibly called TRBD1 or TRBD2 (6 bases each). From germline, CDR1 is MDHEN and CDR2 SYDVKM. Trimming took off 2 bases at V and 5 bases at J, with 16 bases between the two ends. The length of the CDR3 is 15 residues. CDR3 sequence: CASSLGGGPENEQYV. The CDR3 DNA follows: TGTGCCAGCAGTTTAGGTGGGGGGCCCGAAAACGAGCAGTACGTC.